This is a list of T cell receptor beta chains from one sample in a study of shared clonotypes between healthy human individuals. Measured with immunoSEQ multiplex PCR; TCRdb has only the in-frame clones, and not every one. The repertoire holds about 2.2 million clones, roughly 93% seen once, with approximately 1.6% in the top ten. The sequenced sample was naive CD8+ T cells from PBMCs. The receptors stem from a young man in good health. Some clones in this sample may be carry-over from other donors' samples. The CDR3 runs from the conserved cysteine through the conserved F or W. The order of the fields is clone size, J gene, V gene, D gene, CDR3 DNA, CDR3 protein. D genes are given only for firm matches. The size field is filled for only some rows; it gives once, few, many or a size class.

>-|TRBJ2-1|TRBV9|TRBD1
TGTGCCAGCAGCATCGGACAGGGCCTGCAGTTCTTC
CASSIGQGLQFF
>-|TRBJ2-3|TRBV27|TRBD2
TGTGCCAGCAGTTCTCTTCTAGCGGGAGGAGCAGATACGCAGTATTTT
CASSSLLAGGADTQYF
>-|TRBJ2-7|TRBV10-3|TRBD1
TGTGCCATCACCAGTCCGGGACAGGCTTCCTACGAGCAGTACTTC
CAITSPGQASYEQYF
>-|TRBJ2-7|TRBV5-6|TRBD2
TGTGCCAGCAGCTTGGCCCCAGCGGGAGGGATCTACGAGCAGTACTTC
CASSLAPAGGIYEQYF
>-|TRBJ2-3|TRBV27|-
TGTGCCAGCAGTCGCTACCCGGGCACAGATACGCAGTATTTT
CASSRYPGTDTQYF
>-|TRBJ2-7|TRBV28|-
TGTGCCAGCAGTCCCTGGACGGAAATAACACCCAGCTACGAGCAGTACTTC
CASSPWTEITPSYEQYF
>-|TRBJ2-7|TRBV19|-
TGTGCCAGTGCCCGCGATGCGGGAACCTACGAGCAGTACTTC
CASARDAGTYEQYF
>-|TRBJ2-7|TRBV7-2|TRBD2
TGTGCCAGCAGCTTAACGATCATAGCGGGAGCCACCTACGAGCAGTACTTC
CASSLTIIAGATYEQYF
>-|TRBJ2-4|TRBV7-9|TRBD1
TGTGCCAGCAGCTCCGGGACAGGGAAAAACATTCAGTACTTC
CASSSGTGKNIQYF
>-|TRBJ2-5|TRBV27|-
TGTGCCAGCAGTTTAGTGGGGGTGAGGGGCCAAGAGACCCAGTACTTC
CASSLVGVRGQETQYF
>-|TRBJ2-7|TRBV27|TRBD2
TGTGCCAGCAGTGTCGGGAGGGCCCCCTACGAGCAGTACTTC
CASSVGRAPYEQYF
>-|TRBJ2-1|TRBV7-9|-
TGTGCCAGCAGGAAGACGGCTCACAATGAGCAGTTCTTC
CASRKTAHNEQFF
>-|TRBJ2-1|TRBV5-4|TRBD2
TGTGCCAGCAGCCCGACTAGCGCCAACTACAATGAGCAGTTCTTC
CASSPTSANYNEQFF
>-|TRBJ2-7|TRBV25-1|-
TGTGCCAGCAGTGAATACACAGGCTACGAGCAGTACTTC
CASSEYTGYEQYF
>-|TRBJ1-2|TRBV5-1|TRBD1
TGCGCCAGCAGCTCAGGCCGGGACAGGGGTTATGGCTACACCTTC
CASSSGRDRGYGYTF
>-|TRBJ1-1|TRBV6-6|-
TGTGCCAGCTCCTTTAACTACCGGGTATCTGGCACTGAAGCTTTCTTT
CASSFNYRVSGTEAFF
>-|TRBJ1-5|TRBV30|-
TGTGCCTGGAGTGGAGGAACGTATAGCAATCAGCCCCAGCATTTT
CAWSGGTYSNQPQHF
>-|TRBJ2-7|TRBV2|-
TGTGCCAGCAGTGCCGCCCCCTACGAGCAGTACTTC
CASSAAPYEQYF
>once|TRBJ2-5|TRBV28|-
TGTGCCAGCAGTTTTGGGGAGGAGACCCAGTACTTC
CASSFGEETQYF
>-|TRBJ2-3|TRBV9|TRBD2
TGTGCCAGCAGCGCCAGCGGGAGTTCTGATACGCAGTATTTT
CASSASGSSDTQYF
>once|TRBJ2-2|TRBV1|-
TGCACCAGCAGCCAAGATTCCCAGCTAGCGGGAGGGCCGAGCACCGGGGAGCTGTTTTTT
CTSSQDSQLAGGPSTGELFF
>-|TRBJ1-2|TRBV4-1|TRBD1
TGCGCCAGCAGCCCCAGACAGGGTTTGGCTAACTATGGCTACACCTTC
CASSPRQGLANYGYTF
>-|TRBJ2-3|TRBV21-1|-
TGTGCCAGCAGCTCTCGCCCCGGACAGGGGCTTGCAGATACGCAGTATTTT
CASSSRPGQGLADTQYF
>-|TRBJ2-1|TRBV28|TRBD2
TGTGCCAGCAGTTTTCGGGAGGGGTATGAGCAGTTCTTC
CASSFREGYEQFF
>-|TRBJ2-1|TRBV5-1|TRBD2
TGCGCCAGCAGCTTGAGCGGGAGCTCCTACAATGAGCAGTTCTTC
CASSLSGSSYNEQFF
>once|TRBJ2-7|TRBV6-1|-
TGTGCCAGCAGTGAAGGGGTCTACGAGCAGTACTTC
CASSEGVYEQYF
>-|TRBJ2-1|TRBV7-2|-
TGTGCCAGCAGCTTACCGGCCGATTACAGGAACAATGAGCAGTTCTTC
CASSLPADYRNNEQFF
>-|TRBJ1-5|TRBV19|-
TGTGCCAGTAGTATTCAGGGAGGGATTGATCAGCCCCAGCATTTT
CASSIQGGIDQPQHF
>-|TRBJ2-1|TRBV7-9|-
TGTGCCAGCAGTTCTTCCGGGCCATACAATGAGCAGTTCTTC
CASSSSGPYNEQFF
>-|TRBJ2-3|TRBV13|TRBD2
TGTGCCAGCAGACTAGCGGGCACAGATACGCAGTATTTT
CASRLAGTDTQYF
>-|TRBJ2-2|TRBV4-3|TRBD2
TGCGCCAGCAGCCAAGATTGGGGGCTAGCGGGAAACACCGGGGAGCTGTTTTTT
CASSQDWGLAGNTGELFF
>-|TRBJ1-1|TRBV2|-
TGTGCCAGCAGTGAACTTCGGCGGAACACTGAAGCTTTCTTT
CASSELRRNTEAFF
>-|TRBJ2-1|TRBV7-9|TRBD1
TGTGCCAGCAGCCAGGACAGGGGATTAAGCAATGAGCAGTTCTTC
CASSQDRGLSNEQFF
>-|TRBJ2-7|TRBV5-6|-
TGTGCCAGCAGCTTGGATTTGGGGAAATGGATCTACGAGCAGTACTTC
CASSLDLGKWIYEQYF
>-|TRBJ2-1|TRBV9|-
TGTGCCAGCAGCGTAGGTGGGCACCGCAATGAGCAGTTCTTC
CASSVGGHRNEQFF
>-|TRBJ2-1|TRBV28|-
TGTGCCAGCACTTATGGACCCTCCTACAATGAGCAGTTCTTC
CASTYGPSYNEQFF
>-|TRBJ2-3|TRBV29-1|TRBD2
TGCAGCGTTGAGGCTAGCGGGAGAGGGGATACGCAGTATTTT
CSVEASGRGDTQYF
>-|TRBJ2-7|TRBV27|-
TGTGCCAGCAGTTTATCAGGGACAAGTTCCTACGAGCAGTACTTC
CASSLSGTSSYEQYF
>-|TRBJ2-7|TRBV7-9|TRBD2
TGTGCCAGCAGCCCCCCGGGCGGGAGGGTCCTTCAGGAGCAGTACTTC
CASSPPGGRVLQEQYF
>-|TRBJ2-7|TRBV19|TRBD2
TGTGCCAGTAGTATAGAGCGGACTAGCTGGGCTTACGAGCAGTACTTC
CASSIERTSWAYEQYF